These 14 T cell receptor beta chains were sequenced from one sample in a study of cytomegalovirus exposure and HLA in healthy donors. The PCR made use of 60 Vbeta and 13 Jbeta primers. Sequenced by immunoSEQ multiplex PCR; TCRdb stores in-frame clones only, minus some. This repertoire shows approximately 150,000 clones, around 77% found once; its top ten account for 0.75% to 0.95%. Sample: PBMCs. The receptor source for this set is a woman in her fifties or sixties in good health and CMV-seronegative.

The V gene is TRBV6-1, the J gene TRBJ2-7; D is possibly TRBD1 (5 bases). The CDR3 consists of 14 residues. Germline CDR1 is MNHNS and CDR2 is SASEGT. V lost 8 bases, J lost 1 base, and 15 bases lay in between. Here the CDR3 reads CASHGTGTSYEQYF. CDR3 in DNA: TGTGCCAGCCACGGAACAGGAACATCCTACGAGCAGTACTTC.

Only one count was recorded for this clone. V gene TRBV18 combines with J gene TRBJ2-7; possibly TRBD1 for D (6 bases). V was shortened by 1 base and J by 3 bases, with 13 bases between the two germline ends. CDR1 is KGHSH, CDR2 LQKENI, per germline. CDR3 length equals 15 residues. CDR3 sequence: CASSPRQGKYYEQYF. The CDR3 DNA follows: TGTGCCAGCTCACCACGGCAGGGGAAGTACTACGAGCAGTACTTC.

The chain is built from TRBV7-3 and TRBJ1-6; D remains unclear. The CDR3 length is 15 residues. Germline-derived CDR1 and CDR2 are SGHTA and FQGTGA. V was clipped by 1 base and J by 5 bases, with 9 bases between them. The CDR3 here is CASSLIRHNNSPLHF. The CDR3 DNA follows: TGTGCCAGCAGCTTAATTAGACATAATAATTCACCCCTCCACTTT. The variable domain in full, with the rest retrieved from reference TRBV7-3 and TRBJ1-6, is GAGVSQTPSNKVTEKGKYVELRCDPISGHTALYWYRQSLGQGPEFLIYFQGTGAADDSGLPNDRFFAVRPEGSVSTLKIQRTERGDSAVYLCASSLIRHNNSPLHFGNGTRLTVT.

The chain employs TRBV6-1 and TRBJ1-5; D may be TRBD1 (6 bases). CDR3 length equals 15 residues. Germline CDR1 is MNHNS and CDR2 is SASEGT. Trimming stripped 6 bases from V and 0 bases from J, with 12 bases between. Here the CDR3 reads CASSKGQPSNQPQHF. The CDR3 DNA reads as TGTGCCAGCAGCAAAGGACAGCCTAGCAATCAGCCCCAGCATTTT.

The chain employs TRBV9 and TRBJ2-2; 9 bases fit TRBD1. The junction had 11 bases not matched to a gene; V was cut back by 0 bases and J by 5 bases. Per germline, CDR1 SGDLS and CDR2 YYNGEE. The CDR3 sequence is 18 residues long. The CDR3 coding sequence is TGTGCCAGCAGCGTAGGATTCGTGACAGGGGGAAGAACCGGGGAGCTGTTTTTT. Amino acids: CASSVGFVTGGRTGELFF.

The chain combines TRBV6-1 with TRBJ2-7, with 9 bases identical to TRBD1. Germline CDR1 MNHNS, CDR2 SASEGT. The CDR3 sequence is 16 residues long. The trim removed 3 bases at V and 6 bases at J, leaving 12 bases unmatched. The DNA of the CDR3 is TGTGCCAGCAGTGACCCAACCCGGGACAGGGTTGCCGAGCAGTACTTC. Protein product: CASSDPTRDRVAEQYF.

This chain connects TRBV27 to TRBJ2-7; D possibly corresponds to TRBD1 (5 bases). Germline CDR1 and CDR2: MNHEY and SMNVEV (reference sequence). The CDR3 has 12 residues. Trimming stripped 6 bases from V and 9 bases from J, with 15 bases between. The CDR3 here is CASRDQGFGQYF. The CDR3 DNA follows: TGTGCCAGCAGGGACCAGGGTTTTGGGCAGTACTTC.

The CDR3 region has the DNA TGTGCCAGCAGTTACGGACTGAGCTCCTACGAGCAGTACTTC. Amino acid sequence: CASSYGLSSYEQYF. This chain connects TRBV6-5 to TRBJ2-7, with D possibly TRBD2 on 5 matching bases. The CDR3 runs 14 residues. V was trimmed by 2 bases and J by 0 bases, leaving 8 bases between them. The germline V gene encodes CDR1 MNHEY and CDR2 SVGAGI.

This chain connects TRBV5-1 to TRBJ2-7; 7 bases fit TRBD2. Germline V gene sequence: CDR1 SGHRS, CDR2 YFSETQ. This CDR3 has 13 residues. V lost 4 bases to trimming and J lost 6 bases; unmatched junction nucleotides: 7. The CDR3 loop reads CASSGRGGSEQYF. The CDR3, as DNA: TGCGCCAGCAGCGGGAGGGGAGGGTCCGAGCAGTACTTC.

This clone was picked up a small number of times. The CDR3 sequence: CASNGDPSGTQYF. DNA for the CDR3: TGTGCCAGCAACGGGGATCCCAGCGGTACGCAGTATTTT. The chain carries TRBV28 and TRBJ2-3, with D maybe TRBD2 (5 bases). CDR3 length: 13 amino acids. CDR1 and CDR2 (germline): MDHEN, SYDVKM. V was cut by 7 bases and J by 8 bases, with 16 bases left in between.

The chain carries TRBV7-9 and TRBJ2-1; D is possibly TRBD2 (5 bases). CDR3 length equals 14 residues. V was shortened by 3 bases and J by 0 bases, with 6 bases between the two germline ends. CDR1 and CDR2 from the germline V gene are SEHNR and FQNEAQ (reference sequence). The CDR3 region has the DNA TGTGCCAGCAGCTTGGGGAGCTCCTACAATGAGCAGTTCTTC. It yields the protein CASSLGSSYNEQFF.

This clone appeared a few times. V is TRBV4-2 and J is TRBJ1-5; D is ambiguous. Germline assignment: CDR1 LGHNA and CDR2 YNFKEQ. The CDR3 runs 15 residues. V was pared by 3 bases and J by 0 bases, with 9 bases between. CDR3 bases: TGTGCCAGCAGCCACCCCGGTTCTAGCAATCAGCCCCAGCATTTT. Its translation: CASSHPGSSNQPQHF.

This clone came up once. This chain joins TRBV5-4 and TRBJ2-2; 8 bases fit TRBD1. The CDR3 loop spans 15 amino acids. The germline CDR1 and CDR2 sequences are SGHNT and YYREEE (reference sequence). V lost 2 bases, J lost 7 bases, and 7 bases stayed unmatched. This CDR3 is CASSLQGVYGGELFF. In DNA form, the CDR3 reads TGTGCCAGCAGCTTACAGGGGGTGTACGGCGGGGAGCTGTTTTTT.

The chain employs TRBV4-2 and TRBJ1-5, with 7 bases identical to TRBD1. The CDR3 sequence is 17 residues long. The trim removed 1 base at V and 12 bases at J, leaving 18 bases unmatched. Germline CDR1 is LGHNA and CDR2 is YNFKEQ. CDR3 nucleotide sequence: TGTGCCAGCAGCCAAGTGCGGTACCGGGACAGAGGTGGCGGCCAGCATTTT. It codes for CASSQVRYRDRGGGQHF.